This is a list of T cell receptor beta chains from one sample in a study of OX40 agonist ivuxolimab in advanced cancers. TCRdb's copy holds only in-frame clones and misses some; the assay was immunoSEQ multiplex PCR. The sample contains about 110,000 clones, approximately 90% of which appear only once. The source material was CD4+ or CD8+ T cells sorted from blood, sampled in a trial of the OX40 agonist ivuxolimab. The receptors here all came from an adult with an advanced solid tumor such as melanoma, head and neck, liver or kidney cancer. CDR3s include the opening cysteine and the closing phenylalanine or tryptophan. The order of the fields is clone size, V gene, J gene, D gene, CDR3 length, CDR3 DNA, CDR3 protein. A D gene is named only where the DNA matches it firmly. Size is omitted from some rows. Given values are once, few, many or a class for expanded clones.

-	TRBV19	TRBJ1-2	-	15	TGTGCCAGTAGTATAGTTCTCGGGGGCGACTATGGCTACACCTTC	CASSIVLGGDYGYTF
-	TRBV2	TRBJ2-4	-	14	TGTGCCAGCGGGGCCAAACAGGGTCTGAACATTCAGTACTTC	CASGAKQGLNIQYF
once	TRBV5-4	TRBJ2-2	TRBD2	17	TGTGCCAGCAGCCAAGACTCCGGGACTAGTACGGCCGGGGAGCTGTTTTTT	CASSQDSGTSTAGELFF
-	TRBV2	TRBJ1-4	-	15	TGTGCCAGCAGTAAAACCAGGGGAACTAATGAAAAACTGTTTTTT	CASSKTRGTNEKLFF
-	TRBV2	TRBJ2-7	TRBD1	12	TGTGCCACCGGACAGGGGGCCTACGAGCAGTACTTC	CATGQGAYEQYF
-	TRBV27	TRBJ2-6	-	15	TGTGCCAGCAGTTGGGGGGTATCGGGGGCCAACGTCCTGACTTTC	CASSWGVSGANVLTF
once	TRBV5-1	TRBJ2-2	TRBD1	14	TGCGCCAGCAACGACAGGGGGGACCCCGGGGAGCTGTTTTTT	CASNDRGDPGELFF
-	TRBV10-2	TRBJ2-7	TRBD1	13	TGCGCCAGCAGGGGACAGGGGTCCTACGAGCAGTACTTC	CASRGQGSYEQYF
-	TRBV9	TRBJ1-4	-	18	TGTGCCAGCAGCGCCACCTGGGGGTCAGCGTCAACTAATGAAAAACTGTTTTTT	CASSATWGSASTNEKLFF
-	TRBV25-1	TRBJ1-1	-	13	TGTGCCAGCAGTGGCCAGGGGTACACTGAAGCTTTCTTT	CASSGQGYTEAFF
-	TRBV7-3	TRBJ1-1	-	13	TGTGCCAGCAGCTTAATGCAGGACACTGAAGCTTTCTTT	CASSLMQDTEAFF
-	TRBV5-1	TRBJ2-7	-	14	TGCGCCAGCAGCACCGCCTTAGGGGGTTACGAGCAGTACTTC	CASSTALGGYEQYF
-	TRBV7-9	TRBJ2-1	-	16	TGTGCCAGCAGCTTATTTCTAGCCCTCTCCTACAATGAGCAGTTCTTC	CASSLFLALSYNEQFF
once	TRBV18	TRBJ2-3	-	13	TGTGCCAGCTCCCTCGGAGAAACAGATACGCAGTATTTT	CASSLGETDTQYF
-	TRBV29-1	TRBJ2-3	-	11	TGCAGCGTTGAAGTAGGGGGTACGCAGTATTTT	CSVEVGGTQYF
-	TRBV28	TRBJ1-2	-	12	TGTGCCAGCAGTTTACAAGGCTATGGCTACACCTTC	CASSLQGYGYTF
-	TRBV18	TRBJ1-1	TRBD1	15	TGTGCCAGCTCACCGGACAGGGGGCCAGACACTGAAGCTTTCTTT	CASSPDRGPDTEAFF
-	TRBV6-6	TRBJ2-7	TRBD1	14	TGTGCCAGCACCCCGGGACAGGGGTCCTACGAGCAGTACTTC	CASTPGQGSYEQYF
-	TRBV10-1	TRBJ1-4	-	14	TGCGCCAGCAGTGAGTTGGGGTTTCCTGAAAAACTGTTTTTT	CASSELGFPEKLFF
-	TRBV7-9	TRBJ1-4	-	15	TGTGCCAGCAGCACCCTTGGGGGGAAGGATGAAAAACTGTTTTTT	CASSTLGGKDEKLFF
-	TRBV27	TRBJ2-1	TRBD2	16	TGTGCCAGCAGCCCTACCCACAGCGGGGGGATCGGTGAGCAGTTCTTC	CASSPTHSGGIGEQFF
-	TRBV11-2	TRBJ2-7	-	18	TGTGCCAGCAGCTTATCTCCCCCGACTCCAGCTGCCCTCTACGAGCAGTACTTC	CASSLSPPTPAALYEQYF
few	TRBV10-3	TRBJ1-2	TRBD1	14	TGTGCCACCCGAGGGGACAGGGGGGGCTATGGCTACACCTTC	CATRGDRGGYGYTF
-	TRBV25-1	TRBJ2-7	-	12	TGTGCCAGCCGACAGTACTCCTACGAGCAGTACTTC	CASRQYSYEQYF
-	TRBV19	TRBJ1-1	-	15	TGTGCCAGTAGCGGAATGGGACGGACGAACACTGAAGCTTTCTTT	CASSGMGRTNTEAFF
once	TRBV2	TRBJ2-1	TRBD2	16	TGTGCCAGCAGCGCCCTGGCTAGCGGTGGTAGGAATGAGCAGTTCTTC	CASSALASGGRNEQFF
-	TRBV6-5	TRBJ2-7	-	11	TGTGCCAGCAGTTACTCTAGCAAGCAGTACTTC	CASSYSSKQYF
-	TRBV10-3	TRBJ2-6	-	15	TGTGCCATCAGTGACAGGGGTTCTGGGGCCAACGTCCTGACTTTC	CAISDRGSGANVLTF
-	TRBV25-1	TRBJ1-5	TRBD1	15	TGTGCCAGCTATGATGACAGGGTTAGCAATCAGCCCCAGCATTTT	CASYDDRVSNQPQHF
-	TRBV4-1	TRBJ2-1	-	18	TGCGCCAGCAGCCAAACTCACCATACAGGGATATGGTGGAATGAGCAGTTCTTC	CASSQTHHTGIWWNEQFF
-	TRBV5-1	TRBJ2-7	TRBD1	14	TGCGCCAGCAGCCTGACAGGGGAAATCTACGAGCAGTACTTC	CASSLTGEIYEQYF
-	TRBV6-4	TRBJ2-1	-	13	TGTGCCAGCAGGAACATTTTTAGCGGCACGCCAGTCTTC	CASRNIFSGTPVF
-	TRBV6-4	TRBJ2-2	TRBD1	13	TGTGCCAGCAGCGGACAGGGGAACGGGGAGCTGTTTTTT	CASSGQGNGELFF
once	TRBV2	TRBJ1-1	-	13	TGTGCCAGCAGTGGACAGGCCAACACTGAAGCTTTCTTT	CASSGQANTEAFF
once	TRBV9	TRBJ2-3	-	16	TGTGCCAGCAGCGTACTGGGCGGGGGCGCCACAGATACGCAGTATTTT	CASSVLGGGATDTQYF
-	TRBV11-2	TRBJ1-1	-	14	TGTGCCAGCAGCTTAGTGGGCTATTCAACTGAAGCTTTCTTT	CASSLVGYSTEAFF
-	TRBV19	TRBJ2-1	TRBD2	15	TGTGCCAGTAGTATTCCAGCGGGGGCGTCGAATGAGCAGTTCTTC	CASSIPAGASNEQFF
-	TRBV18	TRBJ1-4	-	17	TGTGCCAGCTCACCACTTCAGGGACGGGAGACTAATGAAAAACTGTTTTTT	CASSPLQGRETNEKLFF
-	TRBV19	TRBJ2-1	-	14	TGTGCCAGTAGCCCGGACAGCGTTGGGAATGAGCAGTTCTTC	CASSPDSVGNEQFF
-	TRBV19	TRBJ2-7	-	15	TGTGCCAGTAGTCCGAGCCAGGGGGGAGCATACGAGCAGTACTTC	CASSPSQGGAYEQYF
-	TRBV28	TRBJ2-1	-	14	TGTGCCAGCATCTCGGGCAGGGTGGGGTATGAGCAGTTCTTC	CASISGRVGYEQFF
once	TRBV6-4	TRBJ2-1	-	16	TGTGCCAGCAGTGACTCGAGGGCTGGGACCTACAATGAGCAGTTCTTC	CASSDSRAGTYNEQFF
-	TRBV7-2	TRBJ2-7	TRBD2	15	TGTGCCAGCAGCTCGGGAGCTAGCGGGACGAGGGAGCAGTACTTC	CASSSGASGTREQYF
few	TRBV19	TRBJ1-5	TRBD1	14	TGTGCCAGTAGTACTCGGGACAGGAATCAGCCCCAGCATTTT	CASSTRDRNQPQHF
-	TRBV29-1	TRBJ2-7	TRBD1	16	TGCAGCGTTGTAACGAGCCCGACAGGGTTGGGCTACGAGCAGTACTTC	CSVVTSPTGLGYEQYF
-	TRBV19	TRBJ2-5	TRBD2	16	TGTGCCAGTAGCGGGACTAGCGGGAGTTCCTGGGAGACCCAGTACTTC	CASSGTSGSSWETQYF
-	TRBV13	TRBJ2-2	TRBD2	16	TGTGCCAGCAGCTTAGGCCTCGCGGGAGTCACCGGGGAGCTGTTTTTT	CASSLGLAGVTGELFF
-	TRBV6-5	TRBJ2-3	TRBD1	16	TGTGCCAGCAGTTACTGGAGGGGACAGGGGAGGGATACGCAGTATTTT	CASSYWRGQGRDTQYF
-	TRBV7-6	TRBJ2-2	-	16	TGTGCCAGCAGCACCCAGACAGCTACTCTTACCGGGGAGCTGTTTTTT	CASSTQTATLTGELFF